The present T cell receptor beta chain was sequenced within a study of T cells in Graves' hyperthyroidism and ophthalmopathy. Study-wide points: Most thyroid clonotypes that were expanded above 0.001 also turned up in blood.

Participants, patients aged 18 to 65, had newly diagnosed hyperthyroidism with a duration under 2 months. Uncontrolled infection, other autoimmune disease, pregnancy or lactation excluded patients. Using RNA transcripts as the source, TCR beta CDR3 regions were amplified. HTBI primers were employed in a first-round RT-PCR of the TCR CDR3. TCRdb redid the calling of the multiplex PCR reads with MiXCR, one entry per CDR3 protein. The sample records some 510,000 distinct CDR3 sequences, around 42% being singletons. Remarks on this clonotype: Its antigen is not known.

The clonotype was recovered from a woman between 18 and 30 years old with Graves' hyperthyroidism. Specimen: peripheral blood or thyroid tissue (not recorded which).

The CDR3 sequence: CSVGPGLAGPNTGELFF. The DNA for the CDR3 is TGCAGCGTTGGTCCGGGGCTAGCGGGACCGAACACCGGGGAGCTGTTTTTT. The rearrangement joins TRBV29-1 to TRBJ2-2; TRBD2 agrees at 9 bases. The J segment lost 0 bases and the V segment lost 4 bases, leaving 9 bases of the junction unmatched. Per the germline V gene, CDR1 is SQVTM and CDR2 is ANQGSEA. This CDR3 spans 17 amino acids.